This is a list of T cell receptor beta chains from one sample in a study of shared clonotypes between healthy human individuals. The protocol was immunoSEQ multiplex PCR, while the TCRdb copy is restricted to in-frame clones and leaves out a portion. This sample has roughly 500,000 clones, with more than 65% found just once. The sequenced material came from PBMCs. These receptors all come from a woman aged 40-49 years in good health. Some clones in this sample may be carry-over from other donors' samples. CDR3s include the opening cysteine and the closing phenylalanine or tryptophan. A D gene is named only where the DNA matches it firmly. Some rows mark clone size as missing; the rest say once, few, many or name a class of expanded clone.

d_call,clone_size,v_call,j_call,cdr3_aa,cdr3_nt
.,.,TRBV7-6,TRBJ2-7,CASSLGRGPYEQYF,TGTGCCAGCAGCTTGGGCAGGGGCCCCTACGAGCAGTACTTC
.,few,TRBV14,TRBJ1-1,CASSQDNPGITEAFF,TGTGCCAGCAGCCAAGATAACCCAGGGATCACTGAAGCTTTCTTT
.,.,TRBV6-1,TRBJ1-2,CASSDGVGGSSGYTF,TGTGCCAGCAGTGATGGGGTCGGGGGATCCTCTGGCTACACCTTC
.,.,TRBV15,TRBJ2-7,CATSREGLSYEQYF,TGTGCCACCAGCAGAGAGGGACTCTCCTACGAGCAGTACTTC
.,.,TRBV28,TRBJ1-4,CASSRGDSTNEKLFF,TGTGCCAGCAGCCGGGGTGATTCAACTAATGAAAAACTGTTTTTT
.,many,TRBV25-1,TRBJ2-6,CASSEGGSSGANVLTF,TGTGCCAGCAGTGAAGGCGGTAGCTCTGGGGCCAACGTCCTGACTTTC
.,.,TRBV5-4,TRBJ2-3,CASSPPPTGRETDTQYF,TGTGCCAGCAGCCCGCCTCCCACAGGGAGGGAAACAGATACGCAGTATTTT
.,.,TRBV5-1,TRBJ1-1,CASSPQVNTEAFF,TGCGCCAGCAGCCCACAAGTGAACACTGAAGCTTTCTTT
.,.,TRBV5-1,TRBJ2-1,CASSFGLNYNEQFF,TGCGCCAGCAGCTTCGGACTTAACTACAATGAGCAGTTCTTC
.,.,TRBV10-2,TRBJ2-7,CASKPGRTSYEQYF,TGCGCCAGCAAGCCGGGACGGACCTCCTACGAGCAGTACTTC
.,.,TRBV2,TRBJ2-7,CASSAQFYEQYF,TGTGCCAGCAGCGCGCAGTTCTACGAGCAGTACTTC
TRBD2,.,TRBV28,TRBJ2-5,CASSQGTSGSLETQYF,TGTGCCAGCAGTCAAGGGACTAGCGGGAGTCTGGAGACCCAGTACTTC
TRBD2,.,TRBV19,TRBJ2-1,CASNQAGVANEQFF,TGTGCCAGTAATCAAGCGGGAGTGGCAAATGAGCAGTTCTTC
.,.,TRBV13,TRBJ1-5,CASSLGRQPQHF,TGTGCCAGCAGCTTAGGCAGGCAGCCCCAGCATTTT
.,.,TRBV5-1,TRBJ2-3,CASSFSGPPTDTQYF,TGCGCCAGCAGCTTTAGCGGCCCCCCGACAGATACGCAGTATTTT
TRBD2,.,TRBV5-4,TRBJ2-5,CASSKGLADQETQYF,TGTGCCAGCAGCAAGGGACTAGCGGATCAGGAGACCCAGTACTTC
TRBD1,.,TRBV6-5,TRBJ1-2,CASSYSGQGAGGYTF,TGTGCCAGCAGTTACTCGGGGCAGGGGGCGGGCGGCTACACCTTC
.,.,TRBV27,TRBJ2-7,CASSLSPRNEQYF,TGTGCCAGCAGTTTATCCCCCAGGAACGAGCAGTACTTC
TRBD2,.,TRBV10-3,TRBJ2-7,CAIRERTSSYEQYF,TGTGCCATCAGGGAAAGGACTAGCTCCTACGAGCAGTACTTC
TRBD2,.,TRBV10-2,TRBJ2-3,CASSGGNTDTQYF,TGCGCCAGTAGCGGGGGGAACACAGATACGCAGTATTTT
TRBD1,.,TRBV27,TRBJ2-7,CASTRGQAYEQYF,TGTGCCAGCACCCGGGGACAGGCCTACGAGCAGTACTTC
.,.,TRBV18,TRBJ2-2,CASSPPSLNTGELFF,TGTGCCAGCTCACCACCTTCCCTTAACACCGGGGAGCTGTTTTTT
TRBD2,.,TRBV10-1,TRBJ2-7,CASSEGGRGREEQQYF,TGCGCCAGCAGTGAGGGGGGCCGCGGGAGGGAAGAGCAGCAGTACTTC
TRBD1,.,TRBV18,TRBJ2-1,CASSQPGQEYNEQFF,TGTGCCAGCTCACAACCGGGACAGGAGTACAATGAGCAGTTCTTC
.,.,TRBV7-3,TRBJ2-2,CASTGQPNTGELFF,TGTGCCAGCACTGGACAGCCGAACACCGGGGAGCTGTTTTTT
TRBD2,.,TRBV4-1,TRBJ2-5,CASSPPGLVIETQYF,TGCGCCAGCAGCCCCCCCGGACTAGTTATCGAGACCCAGTACTTC
TRBD2,many,TRBV4-2,TRBJ2-7,CASSQESPAGGPYEQYF,TGTGCCAGCAGCCAAGAAAGCCCAGCGGGAGGGCCCTACGAGCAGTACTTC
.,.,TRBV5-6,TRBJ2-7,CASSLGLYEQYF,TGTGCCAGCAGCTTGGGCCTCTACGAGCAGTACTTC
.,.,TRBV5-1,TRBJ1-1,CASSLANTVNTEAFF,TGCGCCAGCAGCTTGGCCAACACCGTGAACACTGAAGCTTTCTTT
.,.,TRBV5-1,TRBJ2-7,CASSLDGGLYEQYF,TGCGCCAGCAGTTTGGACGGAGGACTCTACGAGCAGTACTTC
.,once,TRBV7-2,TRBJ1-2,CASSPRDYGYTF,TGTGCCAGCAGCCCCAGGGATTATGGCTACACCTTC
.,.,TRBV29-1,TRBJ2-2,CSAAVGPNTGGLFF,TGCAGCGCGGCTGTGGGTCCGAACACCGGGGGGCTGTTTTTC
TRBD2,once,TRBV4-2,TRBJ2-2,CASSPTLGREGLRKGGELFF,TGTGCCAGCAGCCCCACTCTAGGGCGGGAGGGCCTAAGAAAGGGCGGGGAGCTGTTTTTT
TRBD1,.,TRBV15,TRBJ2-1,CATGTGLQVEQFF,TGTGCCACCGGGACAGGTCTACAAGTTGAGCAGTTCTTC
TRBD1,.,TRBV7-9,TRBJ2-2,CASSFLSYRGAGELFF,TGTGCCAGCAGCTTTCTTTCATACAGGGGGGCCGGGGAGCTGTTTTTT
.,.,TRBV29-1,TRBJ2-6,CATEDGANVLTF,TGCGCTACCGAGGATGGGGCCAACGTCCTGACTTTC
.,.,TRBV19,TRBJ1-2,CASSMLQHYGYTF,TGTGCCAGTAGTATGCTCCAGCACTATGGCTACACCTTC
TRBD2,many,TRBV6-6,TRBJ2-3,CASRGTSDTDTQYF,TGTGCCAGCAGGGGGACTAGCGACACAGATACGCAGTATTTT
.,.,TRBV4-2,TRBJ2-1,CASSQIVSNNEQFF,TGTGCCAGCAGCCAGATTGTCTCCAACAATGAGCAGTTCTTC
.,.,TRBV19,TRBJ2-5,CASSGTYQETQYF,TGTGCCAGTAGCGGGACCTACCAAGAGACCCAGTACTTC
.,.,TRBV2,TRBJ2-7,CASSVTIEPYEQYF,TGTGCCAGCAGTGTGACTATCGAACCCTACGAGCAGTACTTC
.,.,TRBV9,TRBJ1-4,CASSVEPDLRGNEKLFF,TGTGCCAGCAGCGTAGAGCCCGATCTCCGCGGGAATGAAAAACTGTTTTTT
.,.,TRBV16,TRBJ1-4,CASQTVRNEKLFF,TGTGCCAGTCAGACAGTAAGAAATGAAAAACTGTTTTTT
.,.,TRBV11-1,TRBJ2-7,CASSLPGPYEQYF,TGTGCCAGCAGCTTACCGGGACCCTACGAGCAGTACTTC
.,.,TRBV6-1,TRBJ1-5,CATGEGRQPQHF,TGTGCCACCGGGGAGGGGCGTCAGCCCCAGCATTTT
TRBD1,.,TRBV13,TRBJ2-1,CASSSWTGRRYNEQFF,TGTGCCAGCAGCTCATGGACAGGGAGGCGATACAATGAGCAGTTCTTC
TRBD2,.,TRBV7-2,TRBJ2-7,CASSLRGGRAGYEQYF,TGTGCCAGCAGCTTACGAGGCGGGAGGGCTGGGTACGAGCAGTACTTC
.,.,TRBV4-3,TRBJ2-1,CASSQYVSASYNEQFF,TGCGCCAGCAGCCAATATGTTAGCGCATCCTACAATGAGCAGTTCTTC
.,.,TRBV19,TRBJ2-2,CASCLHTGELFF,TGTGCCAGCTGCTTGCACACCGGGGAGCTGTTTTTT
.,.,TRBV28,TRBJ2-1,CASTSRGIGQFF,TGTGCCAGCACTTCGCGGGGCATCGGGCAGTTCTTC
.,.,TRBV5-5,TRBJ1-4,CASSLFQGVEEKLFF,TGTGCCAGCAGCTTGTTCCAGGGTGTAGAAGAAAAACTGTTTTTT
.,.,TRBV19,TRBJ1-1,CASSIAGGHLTEAFF,TGTGCCAGTAGTATAGCGGGTGGACATCTTACTGAAGCTTTCTTT
.,few,TRBV30,TRBJ2-1,CAWSVNSYNEQFF,TGTGCCTGGAGTGTAAACAGCTACAATGAGCAGTTCTTC
.,.,TRBV2,TRBJ2-7,CASNVRGTSPEQYF,TGTGCCAGTAACGTAAGAGGAACCTCCCCCGAGCAGTACTTC